The present entry profiles one T cell receptor beta chain with its context. The source of the sample is a study of blood T cell repertoires in COVID-19. The table came from immunoSEQ multiplex PCR; TCRdb's copy has only in-frame clones and leaves some out. This sample has about 230,000 clones, with about 85% found just once. V was pared by 1 base and J by 12 bases, with 5 bases of the junction left unmatched. Germline V gene data show CDR1 as LGHDT and CDR2 as YNNKEL (reference sequence). The CDR3 extends over 14 amino acids. This chain links TRBV3-1 (or the pseudogene TRBV3-2) with TRBJ2-1; 11 bases agree with TRBD2. Input material: peripheral blood. This sequence was found in a woman younger than 30 who had recovered from COVID-19. CDR3 residues: CASSQVDGTSGQFF. For the CDR3, the DNA is TGTGCCAGCAGCCAAGTTGACGGGACTAGCGGGCAGTTCTTC.